This T cell receptor beta chain emerged from a study of OX40 agonist ivuxolimab in advanced cancers. The overall study: Intravenous ivuxolimab was administered to patients every 2 weeks at 0.01 to 10 mg/kg. Mean age 60 years, range about 23 to 80; 82.7% male.

The assay was immunoSEQ multiplex PCR, and TCRdb's table has in-frame clones only and misses some. The table includes over 50,000 clones, over 75% detected once. Findings and caveats of the study: Clonal expansion in partial responders at 0.1-3.0 mg/kg ranked among the lowest. Expanded peripheral T cells had an undetermined antigen specificity.

Worth noting for this clone: Its antigen is as yet unknown.

This CDR3 spans 13 amino acids. V was clipped by 4 bases and J by 12 bases, with 13 bases between them. CDR1 and CDR2 from the germline V gene are MNHEY and SMNVEV (reference sequence). The source was CD4+ or CD8+ T cells sorted from blood, collected in a trial of the OX40 agonist ivuxolimab. The chain couples TRBV27 to TRBJ1-6, with D perhaps TRBD1 (5 bases). This sequence originates from an adult with an advanced solid tumor such as melanoma, head and neck, liver or kidney cancer. The CDR3 loop reads CASSSGGLGPLHF. The CDR3 DNA sequence: TGTGCCAGCAGTTCCGGGGGTCTTGGACCCCTCCACTTT.